The 30 T cell receptor beta chains given below trace back to one sample, sequenced in a study of shared clonotypes between healthy human individuals. Only in-frame clones appear in the TCRdb table, and some are missing; sequencing was by immunoSEQ multiplex PCR. The sample holds 2,500,000 or so clones; about 90% are singletons and the top ten take about 0.41%. The sequenced material came from naive CD4+ T cells from PBMCs. Sample subset: CD45RA+ positively selected. The receptors here all came from a man aged 18 to 35 in good health. Some clones in this sample may be carry-over from other donors' samples.

DNA for the CDR3: TGTGCCAGCAGCGGGGCTGGGGCCAACGTCCTGACTTTC. It yields the protein CASSGAGANVLTF. This rearrangement joins TRBV9 to TRBJ2-6; D unresolved. The CDR3 runs to 13 residues. Germline V gene lookup returns CDR1 SGDLS and CDR2 YYNGEE. With 3 bases removed from V and 2 bases from J, the gap between germline ends came to 3 bases.

This chain links TRBV7-9 with TRBJ2-7; 7 positions match TRBD2. Germline values: CDR1 SEHNR, CDR2 FQNEAQ (reference sequence). The CDR3 totals 17 residues. With 5 bases clipped from V and 7 bases from J, the junction kept 20 bases outside the gene matches. The CDR3 here is CASSRPPGTTYLGEQYF. The CDR3 DNA reads TGTGCCAGCAGCAGACCTCCCGGGACTACCTATCTGGGGGAGCAGTACTTC.

In the case of this clone: Other DNA variants within this sample encode the same CDR3. The chain carries TRBV7-2 and TRBJ2-5; 7 bases map to TRBD2. After removal of 4 bases from V and 2 bases from J, the junction contained 4 bases not matched to a gene. Per germline, CDR1 SGHTA and CDR2 FQGNSA. This CDR3 has 14 amino acids. This CDR3 is CASSSGGGQETQYF. DNA of the CDR3: TGTGCCAGCAGCTCAGGCGGGGGACAAGAGACCCAGTACTTC.

A note on this clone: In the same sample, other DNA sequences code for this CDR3. The chain links TRBV19 to TRBJ2-2, with 7 bases matching TRBD2. The germline gives CDR1 LNHDA, CDR2 SQIVND (reference sequence). This CDR3 has 15 amino acids. The trim removed 5 bases at V and 5 bases at J, leaving 8 bases unmatched. CDR3 coding DNA: TGTGCCAGTAGTCCTAGGACTAGTGGGACCGGGGAGCTGTTTTTT. This sequence encodes CASSPRTSGTGELFF.

This rearrangement joins TRBV2 to TRBJ1-3; D gene uncertain. The CDR3 runs to 15 residues. Trimming removed 6 bases from V and 0 bases from J, with 12 bases in between. Looked up from germline, CDR1 is SNHLY and CDR2 is FYNNEI. In DNA, the CDR3 is TGTGCCAGCAGCACCGGACTAAGCTCTGGAAACACCATATATTTT. Its protein product is CASSTGLSSGNTIYF.

The chain employs TRBV5-4 and TRBJ2-2; D not resolved. The germline gives CDR1 SGHNT, CDR2 YYREEE (reference sequence). CDR3 size: 14 residues. V dropped 5 bases and J dropped 6 bases, with 14 bases sitting between them. DNA of the CDR3: TGTGCCAGCAGGATAGCTCCCGAGGCCGGGGAGCTGTTTTTT. It is translated as CASRIAPEAGELFF. Based on the CDR3 plus reference TRBV5-4 and TRBJ2-2, the full variable domain is ETGVTQSPTHLIKTRGQQVTLRCSSQSGHNTVSWYQQALGQGPQFIFQYYREEENGRGNFPPRFSGLQFPNYSSELNVNALELDDSALYLCASRIAPEAGELFFGEGSRLTVL.

The rearrangement links TRBV28 to TRBJ1-4; 7 nucleotides line up with TRBD1. Germline assignment: CDR1 MDHEN and CDR2 SYDVKM. J lost 1 base, V lost 5 bases, and 7 bases had no gene match. The length of the CDR3 is 16 residues. The CDR3 coding sequence is TGTGCCAGCAGTGGGACAGCGCTCATAACTAATGAAAAACTGTTTTTT. Protein: CASSGTALITNEKLFF.

The V gene is TRBV18, the J gene TRBJ2-1; TRBD1 matches 8 bases. This CDR3 contains 15 residues. With 2 bases clipped from V and 6 bases from J, the junction kept 6 bases outside the gene matches. Germline lookup yields CDR1 KGHSH and CDR2 LQKENI. The CDR3 loop reads CASSPIQGVGNEQFF. The DNA of the CDR3 is TGTGCCAGCTCACCAATACAGGGGGTGGGCAATGAGCAGTTCTTC.

This clone has just a few counts. CDR3 DNA: TGTGCCAGCTCCCAGGGACGGAACTATGGCTACACCTTC. This codes for CASSQGRNYGYTF. The chain uses TRBV7-9 and TRBJ1-2, with D perhaps TRBD1 (5 bases). The CDR3 has 13 residues. V lost 8 bases, J lost 2 bases, and 12 bases lay in between. Germline-derived CDR1 and CDR2 are SEHNR and FQNEAQ (reference sequence).

The V and J genes are TRBV2 and TRBJ2-3; 9 bases are shared with TRBD2. CDR3 length equals 15 residues. Germline values: CDR1 SNHLY, CDR2 FYNNEI. The trim removed 6 bases at V and 6 bases at J, leaving 10 bases unmatched. The CDR3 loop reads CASRIIAGAPDTQYF. The CDR3 DNA sequence: TGTGCCAGCAGGATTATAGCGGGAGCACCGGATACGCAGTATTTT.

A remark on this clone: The identical CDR3 is also encoded by other nucleotide sequences in the sample. The J gene is TRBJ1-1, the V gene TRBV18, with 9 bases fitting TRBD1. This CDR3 region has 14 residues. V dropped 3 bases and J dropped 5; count of bases not matched to a gene: 4. Germline V lookup: CDR1 KGHSH, CDR2 LQKENI. In nucleotides, the CDR3 is TGTGCCAGCTCACCGGGGACAGGGAAGACTGAAGCTTTCTTT. It encodes CASSPGTGKTEAFF.

The V and J genes are TRBV6-1 and TRBJ2-1; no clear D gene. With 1 base removed from V and 3 bases from J, the gap between germline ends came to 10 bases. Germline CDR1 is MNHNS and CDR2 is SASEGT. The CDR3 has 15 residues. Here the CDR3 reads CASSEGIAIYNEQFF. The CDR3 coding sequence is TGTGCCAGCAGTGAAGGTATAGCCATCTACAATGAGCAGTTCTTC.

Turning to this clone: The same CDR3 arises from other DNA sequences in this sample as well. V gene TRBV20-1 combines with J gene TRBJ2-5; D call uncertain. CDR3 length equals 10 residues. Deletions cut 2 bases from V and 4 bases from J, with 2 bases between. Looked up from germline, CDR1 is DFQATT and CDR2 is SNEGSKA (reference sequence). The CDR3 DNA sequence: TGCAGTGCTAGAACAGAGACCCAGTACTTC. Protein product: CSARTETQYF.

V is TRBV4-2 and J is TRBJ2-7; D possibly matches TRBD1 or TRBD2 (5 bases each). The CDR3 runs 11 residues. CDR1 is LGHNA and CDR2 is YNFKEQ in the germline V gene. The V and J ends lost 3 bases and 9 bases respectively, with 9 bases between them. CDR3 nucleotides: TGTGCCAGCAGCCAGAGGGGAGCGCAGTACTTC. Encoded protein: CASSQRGAQYF.

This chain uses TRBV30 with TRBJ2-3, with D perhaps matching TRBD2 (5 bases). The CDR3 consists of 13 residues. V was shortened by 1 base and J by 4 bases, with 9 bases between the two germline ends. Per germline, CDR1 GTSNPN and CDR2 SVGIG (reference sequence). The CDR3 nucleotides are TGTGCCTGGAGTGGATACGGGGCAGATACGCAGTATTTT. Translating gives CAWSGYGADTQYF.

This clone was seen only once. The chain combines TRBV2 with TRBJ2-7, with 13 bases fitting TRBD2. V gave up 6 bases and J gave up 7 bases; unmatched junction bases: 12. This CDR3 is built from 16 residues. CDR1 is SNHLY and CDR2 is FYNNEI in the germline V gene. The CDR3 nucleotides are TGTGCCAGCAGGGCCACGACTAGCGGGAGGCGGAGAGAGCAGTACTTC. This encodes CASRATTSGRRREQYF. The entire variable domain, with the rest obtained from reference TRBV2 and TRBJ2-7, is as follows: EPEVTQTPSHQVTQMGQEVILRCVPISNHLYFYWYRQILGQKVEFLVSFYNNEISEKSEIFDDQFSVERPDGSNFTLKIRSTKLEDSAMYFCASRATTSGRRREQYFGPGTRLTVT.

This chain joins TRBV5-1 and TRBJ1-1, with a possible D match to TRBD1 (5 bases). V lost 4 bases and J 5 bases, leaving 12 bases between the germline ends. Per germline, CDR1 SGHRS and CDR2 YFSETQ. The CDR3 extends over 13 amino acids. CDR3: CASSVGGGTEAFF. The CDR3 DNA is TGCGCCAGCAGCGTCGGGGGAGGGACTGAAGCTTTCTTT.

The chain links TRBV9 to TRBJ2-3; 7 positions match TRBD2. V lost 0 bases and J lost 6; bases outside the gene matches: 16. CDR3 length: 18 residues. The germline V gene encodes CDR1 SGDLS and CDR2 YYNGEE. The CDR3: CASSVDYGGSAQRDTQYF. CDR3 coding DNA: TGTGCCAGCAGCGTAGATTACGGCGGGAGCGCTCAAAGGGATACGCAGTATTTT.

Notes on this clone: Other DNA variants within this sample encode the same CDR3. The chain is built from TRBV20-1 and TRBJ1-2; D not certain. The CDR3 runs to 10 residues. Trimming left V 2 bases short and J 8 bases short, with 6 bases between. Germline V gives CDR1 DFQATT, CDR2 SNEGSKA (reference sequence). CDR3 residues: CSARLYGYTF. The CDR3 nucleotides read TGCAGTGCTAGATTATACGGCTACACCTTC.

The CDR3 nucleotides read TGTGCCAGCAGCGTAGCCCCCGTAAGAGAGCAGTACTTC. It specifies CASSVAPVREQYF. This chain connects TRBV9 to TRBJ2-5; no clear D. Germline V gene data show CDR1 as SGDLS and CDR2 as YYNGEE. V lost 0 bases and J 11 bases, leaving 14 bases between the germline ends. This CDR3 spans 13 amino acids. The full variable domain, rest sourced from reference TRBV9 and TRBJ2-5, is DSGVTQTPKHLITATGQRVTLRCSPRSGDLSVYWYQQSLDQGLQFLIQYYNGEERAKGNILERFSAQQFPDLHSELNLSSLELGDSALYFCASSVAPVREQYFGPGTRLLVL.

The rearrangement joins TRBV4-2 to TRBJ2-1, with D perhaps TRBD2 (6 bases). Germline V lookup: CDR1 LGHNA, CDR2 YNFKEQ. This CDR3 is built from 15 residues. The V and J ends lost 0 bases and 3 bases respectively, with 9 bases between them. The CDR3 protein is CASSQDASVYNEQFF. CDR3 in DNA: TGTGCCAGCAGCCAAGATGCTAGCGTCTACAATGAGCAGTTCTTC.

This chain uses TRBV19 with TRBJ2-7; D is undetermined. There are 12 residues in the CDR3. Germline V gene sequence: CDR1 LNHDA, CDR2 SQIVND (reference sequence). The ends were cut back, 7 bases at V and 3 bases at J, with 10 bases in the middle. CDR3 nucleotides: TGTGCCAGTACCTCCGGGCACTACGAGCAGTACTTC. Its protein product is CASTSGHYEQYF.

The chain couples TRBV29-1 to TRBJ2-4; D gene uncertain. Per the germline V gene, CDR1 is SQVTM and CDR2 is ANQGSEA. The CDR3 is made up of 11 amino acids. V was cut by 3 bases and J by 8 bases, with 8 bases left in between. CDR3 loop: CSVEAVDIQYF. CDR3 in DNA: TGCAGCGTTGAGGCTGTGGACATTCAGTACTTC.

The gene calls are TRBV28 and TRBJ2-4, with TRBD1 identical over 8 bases. CDR3 length: 17 residues. Germline V lookup: CDR1 MDHEN, CDR2 SYDVKM. V lost 1 base and J lost 3; bases outside the gene matches: 8. CDR3 sequence: CASSLLQGGRGKNIQYF. The CDR3 DNA reads TGTGCCAGCAGTTTATTACAGGGGGGTCGTGGCAAAAACATTCAGTACTTC. The full variable domain, completed using reference TRBV28 and TRBJ2-4, is DVKVTQSSRYLVKRTGEKVFLECVQDMDHENMFWYRQDPGLGLRLIYFSYDVKMKEKGDIPEGYSVSREKKERFSLILESASTNQTSMYLCASSLLQGGRGKNIQYFGAGTRLSVL.

The chain employs TRBV5-1 and TRBJ2-7; D uncertain. CDR1 is SGHRS, CDR2 YFSETQ, per germline. The CDR3 consists of 13 residues. With 0 bases removed from V and 6 bases from J, the gap between germline ends came to 10 bases. The DNA for the CDR3 is TGCGCCAGCAGCTTGGGGGCACCTCTCGAGCAGTACTTC. It is translated as CASSLGAPLEQYF. Full variable domain (remainder filled in from reference TRBV5-1 and TRBJ2-7): KAGVTQTPRYLIKTRGQQVTLSCSPISGHRSVSWYQQTPGQGLQFLFEYFSETQRNKGNFPGRFSGRQFSNSRSEMNVSTLELGDSALYLCASSLGAPLEQYFGPGTRLTVT.

The J gene is TRBJ1-2, the V gene TRBV7-9, with TRBD1 matching over 8 bases. The CDR3 loop spans 14 amino acids. In germline, CDR1 is SEHNR, CDR2 FQNEAQ (reference sequence). The ends lost 5 bases at V and 6 bases at J; junction bases unmatched: 8. The CDR3 nucleotides read TGTGCCAGCAGCCCCCAGGGGGCCCAGGATGGCTACACCTTC. It encodes CASSPQGAQDGYTF.

This clone occurred once. Other nucleotide sequences in the sample specify the same CDR3. This chain links TRBV28 with TRBJ1-1; a possible D gene is TRBD1 (6 bases). This CDR3 is 14 amino acids long. The germline V gene has CDR1 MDHEN and CDR2 SYDVKM. V dropped 4 bases and J dropped 4 bases, with 13 bases sitting between them. CDR3 region: CASSSTGGRTEAFF. DNA for the CDR3: TGTGCCAGCAGTTCCACGGGGGGCCGCACTGAAGCTTTCTTT.

The DNA of the CDR3 is TGTGCCAGCAGCATCACAGAGGTAGATACGCAGTATTTT. Translating it yields CASSITEVDTQYF. The chain employs TRBV7-6 and TRBJ2-3; D gene unclear. The germline V and J ends were trimmed by 5 bases and 5 bases, with 11 bases remaining between them. Germline CDR1 reads SGHVS; CDR2 reads FNYEAQ. The CDR3 length is 13 residues.

This chain uses TRBV7-9 with TRBJ2-3, with 11 positions matching TRBD1. Germline values: CDR1 SEHNR, CDR2 FQNEAQ (reference sequence). The CDR3 loop spans 14 amino acids. The V segment lost 5 bases and the J segment 8 bases; nucleotides outside the gene matches: 6. As DNA, the CDR3 is TGTGCCAGCAGCCTCGGGACAGGGGGGGGTACGCAGTATTTT. Translating it yields CASSLGTGGGTQYF.

V and J are TRBV28 and TRBJ1-2, with 11 bases that match TRBD1. Germline lookup yields CDR1 MDHEN and CDR2 SYDVKM. With V trimmed by 6 bases and J by 3 bases, 6 bases remained unmatched. The CDR3 totals 15 residues. CDR3 DNA: TGTGCCAGCAGCTCTCAGGACAGGGGGCACTATGGCTACACCTTC. This codes for CASSSQDRGHYGYTF.